One sample yielded the 27 T cell receptor beta chains listed below, sequenced in a study of OX40 agonist ivuxolimab in advanced cancers. Measured with immunoSEQ multiplex PCR; TCRdb has only the in-frame clones, and not every one. There are 90,000 or so clones in the sample; roughly 90% occur only once, and around 2.6% lies in the top ten. This specimen consisted of CD4+ or CD8+ T cells sorted from blood, obtained in a trial of the OX40 agonist ivuxolimab. The receptors were sampled from an adult with an advanced solid tumor such as melanoma, head and neck, liver or kidney cancer.

V and J are TRBV27 and TRBJ1-5; 9 bases agree with TRBD1. The V segment lost 11 bases and the J segment 2 bases; nucleotides outside the gene matches: 16. CDR1 MNHEY and CDR2 SMNVEV come from the germline V gene (reference sequence). CDR3 size: 17 residues. CDR3 protein: CAGFTGTGKLGNQPQHF. CDR3 DNA: TGTGCCGGCTTCACCGGGACAGGGAAGTTGGGCAATCAGCCCCAGCATTTT.

The chain carries TRBV14 and TRBJ2-7; tentatively, D is TRBD1 or TRBD2 (7 bases each). Trimming shortened V by 3 bases and J by 4 bases, and 13 bases separated the two germline ends. CDR1 and CDR2 (germline): SGHDN, FVKESK. This CDR3 is 14 amino acids long. The CDR3 protein is CASSQWEGAYEQYF. DNA of the CDR3: TGTGCCAGCAGCCAGTGGGAGGGGGCGTACGAGCAGTACTTC.

The chain combines TRBV6-1 with TRBJ2-2, with 7 bases matching TRBD2. Trimming removed 6 bases from V and 5 bases from J; junction bases left unmatched: 6. CDR1 is MNHNS and CDR2 is SASEGT in the germline V gene. This CDR3 is built from 14 residues. CDR3 loop: CASRRGSGTGELFF. The CDR3 coding sequence is TGTGCCAGCAGGCGCGGGAGTGGGACCGGGGAGCTGTTTTTT.

The gene calls are TRBV5-1 and TRBJ2-1; 8 bases are a match to TRBD2. The trim removed 4 bases at V and 9 bases at J, leaving 12 bases unmatched. The CDR3 is 15 amino acids. Germline assignment: CDR1 SGHRS and CDR2 YFSETQ. The CDR3 bases are TGCGCCAGCAGCATGACCAGCGGGAGTATGTTTGAGCAGTTCTTC. It specifies CASSMTSGSMFEQFF.

This chain joins TRBV6-5 and TRBJ1-5; D gene uncertain. V lost 3 bases, J lost 7 bases, and 13 bases lay in between. CDR1 MNHEY and CDR2 SVGAGI come from the germline V gene. The length of the CDR3 is 14 residues. In DNA form, the CDR3 reads TGTGCCAGCAGTTATAGGAGGGTAGGGCAGCCCCAGCATTTT. Protein: CASSYRRVGQPQHF.

CDR3 region: CASSGPGHTGELFF. The CDR3 nucleotides read TGTGCCAGCAGCGGCCCCGGACACACCGGGGAGCTGTTTTTT. This chain links TRBV9 with TRBJ2-2; D is undetermined. The V end lost 3 bases, the J end lost 3 bases, and 9 bases lay between the germline ends. The CDR3 sequence is 14 residues long. Germline loops: CDR1 SGDLS, CDR2 YYNGEE.

In nucleotides, the CDR3 is TGTGCCAGCAGTCAAGGGTCCGGGGCCAACGTCCTGACTTTC. Translation: CASSQGSGANVLTF. J is TRBJ2-6 and V is TRBV2; D ambiguous. V lost 5 bases and J lost 4, with 9 bases in between. The CDR3 is 14 amino acids. The germline V gene encodes CDR1 SNHLY and CDR2 FYNNEI.

The chain carries TRBV6-5 and TRBJ1-1; TRBD1 might be the D (5 bases). V was shortened by 4 bases and J by 1 base, with 13 bases between the two germline ends. The CDR3 has 15 residues. Germline CDR1 MNHEY, CDR2 SVGAGI. CDR3 protein: CASSWTGGENTEAFF. The CDR3 region has the DNA TGTGCCAGCAGTTGGACTGGGGGAGAGAACACTGAAGCTTTCTTT.

The chain employs TRBV14 and TRBJ2-2; a weak D match, TRBD1 (6 bases). Trimming left V 1 base short and J 6 bases short, with 6 bases between. The CDR3 covers 13 residues. The V gene's germline CDR1 is SGHDN and CDR2 FVKESK. The CDR3 region has the DNA TGTGCCAGCAGCCAAGCAGGGGCCGGGGAGCTGTTTTTT. This sequence encodes CASSQAGAGELFF.

V usage is TRBV21-1 and J usage is TRBJ2-7; TRBD1, the table's D call, lacks a check against the DNA. TRBV21-1 is a documented pseudogene. The CDR3 loop spans 17 amino acids. CDR3 loop: CASSRPRRTGISYEQYF. The CDR3 nucleotides are TGTGCCAGCAGCAGACCCCGACGGACAGGGATCTCCTACGAGCAGTACTTC.

This chain connects TRBV4-1 to TRBJ2-1, with TRBD2 matching 7 bases. Unmatched junction bases numbered 8, after V lost 1 base and J lost 8 bases. This CDR3 has 15 amino acids. The V gene's germline CDR1 is MGHRA and CDR2 YSYEKL. The CDR3 here is CASSQGYVGRYEQFF. CDR3 DNA sequence: TGCGCCAGCAGCCAAGGTTATGTCGGGAGGTATGAGCAGTTCTTC.

This CDR3 reads CASSLLSGGSSYGYTF. The CDR3 DNA sequence: TGTGCCAGCAGCTTACTCTCAGGGGGCTCTTCCTATGGCTACACCTTC. The V and J genes are TRBV11-2 and TRBJ1-2, with 8 positions matching TRBD1. The CDR3 totals 16 residues. CDR1 and CDR2 (germline): SGHAT, FQNNGV. V lost 2 bases and J lost 4; bases outside the gene matches: 9.

The chain employs TRBV4-2 and TRBJ2-1, with D unresolved. The V gene's germline CDR1 is LGHNA and CDR2 YNFKEQ. This CDR3 is 15 amino acids long. V was pared by 0 bases and J by 3 bases, with 9 bases between. The CDR3 DNA reads as TGTGCCAGCAGCCAAGACCCCCCTAGCTACAATGAGCAGTTCTTC. It is translated as CASSQDPPSYNEQFF.

Details on this clone: One end of the junction does not line up with germline, which may come from a read error. CDR3 loop: CASSPGANAGELFF. The CDR3 DNA is TGCGCCAGCAGCCCCGGGGCGAACGCCGGGGAGCTGTTTTTT. The chain combines TRBV5-1 with TRBJ2-2; D tentatively fits TRBD1 or TRBD2 (5 bases each). Germline V CDR1 and CDR2: SGHRS, YFSETQ. This CDR3 has 14 residues.

The table lists this clone with a count of one. This chain uses TRBV30 with TRBJ2-2; 9 nucleotides align to TRBD1. Germline loops: CDR1 GTSNPN, CDR2 SVGIG (reference sequence). Trimming removed 8 bases from V and 5 bases from J; junction bases left unmatched: 3. The CDR3 consists of 12 residues. CDR3 DNA sequence: TGTGCCGGGACAGGGTTAACCGGGGAGCTGTTTTTT. As protein: CAGTGLTGELFF.

The chain is built from TRBV30 and TRBJ2-7; the D is unclear. This CDR3 has 13 amino acids. Germline V gene lookup returns CDR1 GTSNPN and CDR2 SVGIG (reference sequence). V was shortened by 7 bases and J by 0 bases, with 13 bases between the two germline ends. Here the CDR3 DNA reads TGTGCCTCGCACACGTCGTTCTCCTACGAGCAGTACTTC. Protein sequence: CASHTSFSYEQYF. The whole variable domain, filled in from reference TRBV30 and TRBJ2-7, reads SQTIHQWPATLVQPVGSPLSLECTVEGTSNPNLYWYRQAAGRGLQLLFYSVGIGQISSEVPQNLSASRPQDRQFILSSKKLLLSDSGFYLCASHTSFSYEQYFGPGTRLTVT.

The chain carries TRBV30 and TRBJ1-3; D is uncertain. V dropped 0 bases and J dropped 4 bases, with 10 bases sitting between them. CDR1 and CDR2 (germline): GTSNPN, SVGIG (reference sequence). The CDR3 runs to 14 residues. Here the CDR3 reads CAWSVTAGGNTIYF. CDR3 bases: TGTGCCTGGAGTGTAACGGCGGGGGGAAACACCATATATTTT.

CDR3 sequence (DNA): TGTGCCAGCAGTGAAGAGGACGAGGGACACCGCGGCTACACCTTC. Translation: CASSEEDEGHRGYTF. This rearrangement joins TRBV6-1 to TRBJ1-2; possibly TRBD1 for D (6 bases). Germline assignment: CDR1 MNHNS and CDR2 SASEGT. The CDR3 runs to 15 residues. V lost 1 base and J lost 8, with 17 bases in between.

V and J are TRBV7-8 and TRBJ2-2, with 7 bases aligning to TRBD2. Germline V CDR1 and CDR2: SGHVS, FQNEAQ. This CDR3 region has 14 residues. Losses at the gene ends were 1 base for V and 7 bases for J; bases not matched to a gene: 3. CDR3 sequence: CASSLGAGIGELFF. CDR3 sequence (DNA): TGTGCCAGCAGCTTAGGAGCGGGGATCGGGGAGCTGTTTTTT.

In this sample, this clone turned up once. The chain employs TRBV6-1 and TRBJ2-1; the match to TRBD2 covers 8 bases. V lost 7 bases to trimming and J lost 1 base; unmatched junction nucleotides: 3. Germline V gives CDR1 MNHNS, CDR2 SASEGT. The CDR3 contains 14 residues. CDR3 protein: CASMGGRSYNEQFF. In nucleotides, the CDR3 is TGTGCCAGCATGGGCGGGAGGTCCTACAATGAGCAGTTCTTC.

V and J are TRBV10-3 and TRBJ2-7; D is perhaps TRBD1 (5 bases). Germline loops: CDR1 ENHRY, CDR2 SYGVKD. V lost 6 bases and J 2 bases, leaving 8 bases between the germline ends. This CDR3 is 12 amino acids long. CDR3 sequence: CAIRGPTYEQYF. CDR3 DNA sequence: TGTGCCATCAGGGGGCCCACCTACGAGCAGTACTTC.

The chain carries TRBV6-1 and TRBJ1-3, with D unresolved. V lost 7 bases and J 2 bases, leaving 15 bases between the germline ends. The germline V gene encodes CDR1 MNHNS and CDR2 SASEGT. The CDR3 consists of 15 residues. CDR3 bases: TGTGCCAGCACCAGAAGGAGGTCTCCTGGAAACACCATATATTTT. It yields the protein CASTRRRSPGNTIYF.

The chain recombines TRBV25-1 with TRBJ1-3; D not resolved. Trimming took 6 bases from V and 0 from J, leaving 12 bases between them. This CDR3 has 15 amino acids. CDR1 is MGHDK and CDR2 is SYGVNS in the germline V gene. CDR3 residues: CASSGLGFSGNTIYF. Written as DNA, the CDR3 is TGTGCCAGCAGCGGTCTGGGATTCTCTGGAAACACCATATATTTT. Full variable domain (missing parts from reference TRBV25-1 and TRBJ1-3): EADIYQTPRYLVIGTGKKITLECSQTMGHDKMYWYQQDPGMELHLIHYSYGVNSTEKGDLSSESTVSRIRTEHFPLTLESARPSHTSQYLCASSGLGFSGNTIYFGEGSWLTVV.

V gene TRBV7-2 combines with J gene TRBJ2-7; D is ambiguous. Trimming cost V 5 bases and J 3 bases, with 29 bases left between them. Germline lookup yields CDR1 SGHTA and CDR2 FQGNSA. CDR3 length equals 19 residues. CDR3 sequence (DNA): TGTGCCAGCAGCGTAGGCGTCTGGTCATCCTATAAACGATTCTACGAGCAGTACTTC. Amino acid sequence: CASSVGVWSSYKRFYEQYF.

The rearrangement joins TRBV2 to TRBJ2-5; TRBD2 is a possible D gene (7 bases). Per the germline V gene, CDR1 is SNHLY and CDR2 is FYNNEI. V was shortened by 8 bases and J by 5 bases, with 18 bases between the two germline ends. The CDR3 extends over 14 amino acids. For the CDR3, the DNA is TGTGCCAGCCTCCTGGAAGGGAGGGGGGAGACCCAGTACTTC. Translation: CASLLEGRGETQYF.

This chain uses TRBV5-1 with TRBJ1-2; possible D gene TRBD1, 6 bases. V was cut by 4 bases and J by 2 bases, with 12 bases left in between. The germline CDR1 and CDR2 sequences are SGHRS and YFSETQ. This CDR3 has 14 residues. The CDR3, as DNA: TGCGCCAGCAGCAGGCCTACAGGGAACTATGGCTACACCTTC. The encoded protein is CASSRPTGNYGYTF.

The chain joins TRBV11-3 to TRBJ2-2; possibly TRBD2 for D (5 bases). The germline V gene encodes CDR1 SGHNT and CDR2 YENEEA. This CDR3 spans 14 amino acids. Trimming pared 5 bases from V and 3 bases from J, leaving 10 bases between. CDR3 protein: CASSPGEYTGELFF. The CDR3 nucleotides read TGTGCCAGCAGCCCCGGGGAGTACACCGGGGAGCTGTTTTTT.